This T cell receptor (beta chain) emerged from a study of T cells after yellow fever vaccination. Findings and limits, study-wide: Post-booster reappearance was seen for most primary-vaccination clones (about 96% CD4, around 90% CD8).

A note on this clonotype: No antigen is known for it.

The ends were cut back, 4 bases at V and 3 bases at J, with 9 bases in the middle. CDR3 size: 12 residues. Germline V gives CDR1 SQVTM, CDR2 ANQGSEA. One entry per CDR3 protein, called by TCRdb with MiXCR from the 5' RACE reads. The data show around 600,000 distinct CDR3 sequences, with about 12% seen just once and just under 15% held by the top ten. The TCR sequence derives from a man aged 30 to 39 who received the YFV17D yellow fever vaccine. V and J are TRBV29-1 and TRBJ1-1; no clear D gene. The material was PBMCs, obtained on the day of the yellow fever booster vaccination. This chain's CDR3 is CSVGQKDTEAFF. The CDR3 coding sequence is TGCAGCGTTGGGCAAAAGGACACTGAAGCTTTCTTT.